This T cell receptor (beta chain) derives from a study of identical twins (dated by TCRdb to the mid-2010s). Notes on the research overall: To test whether fetal clonotypes persist, this study deep-sequenced TCR alpha and beta repertoires from monozygotic twins, from unrelated adults of various ages, and from cord blood. Replicate twin experiments were performed at different times using different library preparation protocols to rule out contamination. The study at large found these results: Invariant T cells such as MAIT and iNKT could partly confound zero-insertion analyses, though diverse VJ usage argued against this for most clonotypes. Because the same donors could not be followed over many years, the conclusions depended on cross-sectional statistical analysis. Out-of-frame TCR alpha sharing in monozygotic twins was systematically underestimated by recombination models, whereas sharing between unrelated individuals was in agreement with the recombination models. Out-of-frame TCR alpha sequences shared between twins showed an excess of low generation-probability sequences compared with coincidental sharing between unrelated individuals. The excess sharing between twins in beta out-of-frame sequences was weaker because fewer shared sequences reduced the signal-to-noise ratio. Fewer insertions were carried by abundant cord blood beta clonotypes; a weaker similar trend was observed in young adult naive repertoires, while no such trend was observed in memory repertoires.

Every donor was a healthy Caucasian. The twin cohort consisted of three pairs of female monozygotic twins, all aged about 18 to 29 years. Positive isolation kits from Invitrogen were used to isolate the CD4+ and CD8+ T cell populations. The library came from 5' RACE. Sequencing relied on an Illumina HiSeq 2000. Template switching added a universal primer binding site, and the final cDNA carried a unique molecular identifier that allowed TCR cDNA molecules to be counted accurately. Specific primers in the conserved constant-segment region were used to synthesize first-strand cDNA for TCR alpha and beta chains. To control for contamination, every cDNA library was double barcoded, receiving both a SMART-Mk sample barcode and Illumina barcodes. TruSeq adapter sequences, together with Illumina sample barcodes, were added in two successive PCR steps. The Illumina HiSeq platform was used with custom primers to sequence TCR alpha and beta cDNA libraries. The paper's processing steps were these. MiGEC was used to process raw reads and extract unique molecular identifiers, and MiXCR was used to find CDR3 positions. For each individual, recombination models were inferred using an EM algorithm with the repgenHMM and IGoR tools. The tcR package in R was used for shared clonotype analysis, with sharing normalized by the product of cloneset sizes. To study raw recombination without the effects of thymic and clonal selection, out-of-frame nonproductive sequences were analyzed. TCRdb itself trimmed the public reads at Q25 with fastp, ran MiXCR and retained productive beta chains. Rows merge per CDR3 protein into single entries with the most common DNA and genes. In this record, the V and J calls reflect TCRdb's handling and not the investigators' own analysis. Recorded for this sample are hundreds of thousands of distinct CDR3 sequences; more than 20% of them occurred a single time. The ten largest clones capture roughly 3% of the sample.

About this clonotype: The specificity of this receptor is unknown. No clone much larger than this one lies a single base away; base qualities are absent.

V is clipped by 5 bases and J by 2 bases, and the sequence between their germline boundaries is 16 bases long. The germline V gene (reference sequence) provides CDR1 DFQATT and CDR2 SNEGSKA. Inclusive of the bounding cysteine and phenylalanine, the CDR3 is 15 residues long. CDR3 DNA is the only sequence kept; it has 45 bases, read in frame from the first base. This sample also belongs to another study, concerning T cells expressing NK-cell markers. Taken from the second paper: Eight donors provided sorted CD3+CD56+NKG2C+, CD3+CD56+NKG2C- and CD3+CD56-NKG2C+ T-cell subsets, whose TCR beta-chain repertoires were profiled. Among the eight sequenced donors, seven were HCMV-seropositive and one was HCMV-seronegative. In several experiments an anti-gammadeltaTCR antibody was added to restrict sorting to alphabetaTCR-expressing T cells. In a handful of donors, the dominant CD3+CD56+NKG2C+ clonotypes ranked among the top 10 CD8+ clonotypes, making up about 1.0-7.0% of CD8+ T cells. Those dominant clonotypes were again the most abundant among CD3+CD56-NKG2C+ cells in four donors, at about 28.3-65%. Whether the expanded NKG2C-expressing T cell clones were specific for HCMV antigens remained unclear. The eight sequenced donors were randomly selected healthy volunteers, three men and five women. HCMV serostatus was determined by detecting HCMV-specific IgG in serum with a commercial ELISA kit. MIGEC was used to demultiplex reads and group reads by UMI, and MiTCR was used to assemble and quantify clonotypes. Only TCR cDNA sequences supported by at least two reads were kept to exclude erroneous sequences. The tcR package was used for downstream repertoire analysis, and clonotypes were matched across fractions by CDR3 nucleotide sequence plus V segment. VDJmatch was used to annotate antigen specificity against VDJdb, with one amino acid substitution in CDR3 permitted.

Material for sequencing was CD4+ T cells sorted from blood. The TCR was taken from a woman aged 18-29 years in good health. In this chain, TRBV20-1 is recombined with TRBJ2-1; the D segment might be TRBD1 or TRBD2, since each matches 5 bases. The DNA sequence reads TGCAGTGCTGGCTCCGGGGCCGGCCCCTACAATGAGCAGTTCTTC. Translation gives CSAGSGAGPYNEQFF.